The present T cell receptor beta chain was sequenced within a study of CD8+CD57+ T cells in acquired aplastic anemia. Study results and caveats: Both patients and controls carried the same twenty-nine CD8+ CDR3 sequences.

It was patients with CD8+CD57+ cell expansion by flow cytometry who were chosen for sequencing. Severe acquired aplastic anemia was present in every patient. At the time of blood sampling, patients had not yet received any therapy. According to the study, genomic DNA was the template for TCR beta VDJ and CDR3 profiling. A single record per CDR3 protein comes from TCRdb applying MiXCR to the reads. This sample has fewer than 200,000 distinct CDR3 sequences, with around 75% found just once. Of note for this clonotype: Its antigen is unknown.

The specimen was sorted CD4+, CD8+, or CD8+CD57+ T cells (not recorded which) from PBMCs. This TCR came from a human donor with aplastic anemia.

The DNA of the CDR3 is TGTGCCAGCAGCTTAGATCTAGGGGACAGGGTCAATGAGCAGTTCTTC. The encoded protein is CASSLDLGDRVNEQFF. The V and J genes are TRBV7-2 and TRBJ2-1; TRBD1 matches at 9 bases. V was pared by 1 base and J by 6 bases, with 7 bases of the junction left unmatched. The germline gives CDR1 SGHTA, CDR2 FQGNSA. The CDR3 extends over 16 amino acids.